Shown below are 6 T cell receptor beta chains from a single sample sequenced in a study of blood T cell repertoires in COVID-19. Sequenced by immunoSEQ multiplex PCR; TCRdb stores in-frame clones only, minus some. This sample carries some 67,000 clones, approximately 88% of them seen once, and the ten largest clones take roughly a fifth. The sample was peripheral blood. These receptors were obtained from a woman older than 75 with acute or convalescent COVID-19.

The genes are TRBV4-1 and TRBJ2-7, with 9 bases lining up with TRBD1. Trimming removed 3 bases from V and 2 bases from J; junction bases left unmatched: 5. The CDR3 contains 15 residues. Per germline, CDR1 MGHRA and CDR2 YSYEKL. The CDR3 DNA sequence: TGCGCCAGCAGCCACATTGACAGGGGGACCTACGAGCAGTACTTC. Protein: CASSHIDRGTYEQYF.

V gene TRBV10-3 combines with J gene TRBJ1-5; D perhaps matches TRBD1 (5 bases). Germline assignment: CDR1 ENHRY and CDR2 SYGVKD. The CDR3 length is 14 residues. V lost 2 bases to trimming and J lost 2 bases, with 7 bases between them. CDR3 sequence reads: CAISEGAGNQPQHF. Written as DNA, the CDR3 is TGTGCCATCAGTGAGGGGGCGGGCAATCAGCCCCAGCATTTT.

The V gene is TRBV20-1, the J gene TRBJ1-6, with 7 nucleotides matching TRBD1. Germline lookup yields CDR1 DFQATT and CDR2 SNEGSKA (reference sequence). This CDR3 is 16 amino acids long. Unmatched junction bases numbered 5, after V lost 3 bases and J lost 0 bases. The CDR3, as DNA: TGCAGTGCTAGTCAGGGGGGACCCTCCTATAATTCACCCCTCCACTTT. It encodes CSASQGGPSYNSPLHF.

In its sample, this clone was seen a few times. The chain carries TRBV5-1 and TRBJ2-3; D is possibly TRBD1 (6 bases). Germline-derived CDR1 and CDR2 are SGHRS and YFSETQ. The CDR3 is 16 amino acids. The V gene lost 5 bases and the J gene lost 0 bases, with 16 bases spanning the gap. CDR3 region: CASRTGSGTSTDTQYF. For the CDR3, the DNA is TGCGCCAGCAGAACAGGGAGCGGAACTAGCACAGATACGCAGTATTTT.

This clone was recorded only once. The V call is TRBV12-3 or TRBV12-4, the J call TRBJ1-2; maybe TRBD1 (5 bases). Trimming removed 6 bases from V and 3 bases from J, with 11 bases in between. This CDR3 is built from 13 residues. The CDR3 DNA is TGTGCCAGCAGAGTCGGGGGGGACTATGGCTACACCTTC. It yields the protein CASRVGGDYGYTF.

The chain joins TRBV6-5 to TRBJ2-1, with 10 bases lining up with TRBD2. The CDR3 is 13 amino acids. J lost 8 bases, V lost 6 bases, and 4 bases had no gene match. Germline V gives CDR1 MNHEY, CDR2 SVGAGI. The CDR3 region has the DNA TGTGCCAGCAGAAGCGGGGGGGCCGATGAGCAGTTCTTC. As protein: CASRSGGADEQFF.